This TCR beta chain was retrieved from a study of cytomegalovirus exposure and HLA in healthy donors. Study results and limitations: Among TCR sequences, most were rare, though some public TCRs appeared in many donors. A few CMV-associated chains were confirmed in vitro to be specific for CMV antigens.

As to this clone: Its antigen is still unknown.

The protocol was immunoSEQ multiplex PCR, while the TCRdb copy is restricted to in-frame clones and leaves out a portion. The sample records some 250,000 clones, around 86% being singletons. CDR3 length equals 13 residues. Germline CDR1 reads MNHEY; CDR2 reads SVGAGI. V lost 6 bases and J lost 4, with 12 bases in between. The chain is built from TRBV6-5 and TRBJ1-2; possibly TRBD1 for D (6 bases). The source of this sequence is a woman aged 30 to 39 in good health and CMV-seropositive. Sequencing input: PBMCs. The CDR3 nucleotides read TGTGCCAGCAGCCTCGACAGGTCCTATGGCTACACCTTC. Translating it yields CASSLDRSYGYTF.